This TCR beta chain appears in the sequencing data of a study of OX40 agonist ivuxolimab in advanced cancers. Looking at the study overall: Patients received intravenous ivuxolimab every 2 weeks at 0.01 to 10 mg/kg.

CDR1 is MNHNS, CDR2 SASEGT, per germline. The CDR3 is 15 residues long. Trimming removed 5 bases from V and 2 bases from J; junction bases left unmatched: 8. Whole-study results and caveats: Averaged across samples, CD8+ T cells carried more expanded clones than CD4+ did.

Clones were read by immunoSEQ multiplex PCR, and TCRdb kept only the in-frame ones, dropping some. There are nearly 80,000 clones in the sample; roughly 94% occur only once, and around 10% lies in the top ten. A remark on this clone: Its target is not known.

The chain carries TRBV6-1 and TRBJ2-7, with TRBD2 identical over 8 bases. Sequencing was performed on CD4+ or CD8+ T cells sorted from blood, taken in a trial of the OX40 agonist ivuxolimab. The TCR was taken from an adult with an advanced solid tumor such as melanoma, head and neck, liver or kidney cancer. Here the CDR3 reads CASSTQRETTYEQYF. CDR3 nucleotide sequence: TGTGCCAGCAGTACCCAGCGGGAGACTACCTACGAGCAGTACTTC.